This T cell receptor beta chain was retrieved from a study of beta chain features in type 1 diabetes. Study-wide results and limits: The similarity of naive, central memory and Treg TCRB repertoires appeared greater among patients than among healthy donors. Among patients with Type 1 diabetes, TCRB CDR3s were moderately but significantly shorter in every one of the four CD4+ subsets.

Of note for this clone: Its antigen is undetermined.

Reverse transcription of all isolated RNA meant that expressed TCRB transcripts were sequenced. It was found that naive, central memory and regulatory T cell samples averaged about 3.4 million reads. Profiled with immunoSEQ multiplex PCR; TCRdb holds only in-frame clones, not every one. The sample consists of tens of thousands of clones, about 51% of them appearing once. Every donor provided one heparinised blood draw, which averaged about 116 mL. The source of this sequence is a woman younger than 35 in good health. Source material: Tregs from blood.

The CDR3: CASSFQNEQFF. CDR3 coding DNA: TGTGCCAGCAGTTTTCAGAATGAGCAGTTCTTC. The V call is TRBV6-5, the J call TRBJ2-1; unclear D gene. The CDR3 contains 11 residues. V dropped 4 bases and J dropped 7 bases, with 5 bases sitting between them. CDR1 is MNHEY and CDR2 is SVGAGI in the germline V gene.